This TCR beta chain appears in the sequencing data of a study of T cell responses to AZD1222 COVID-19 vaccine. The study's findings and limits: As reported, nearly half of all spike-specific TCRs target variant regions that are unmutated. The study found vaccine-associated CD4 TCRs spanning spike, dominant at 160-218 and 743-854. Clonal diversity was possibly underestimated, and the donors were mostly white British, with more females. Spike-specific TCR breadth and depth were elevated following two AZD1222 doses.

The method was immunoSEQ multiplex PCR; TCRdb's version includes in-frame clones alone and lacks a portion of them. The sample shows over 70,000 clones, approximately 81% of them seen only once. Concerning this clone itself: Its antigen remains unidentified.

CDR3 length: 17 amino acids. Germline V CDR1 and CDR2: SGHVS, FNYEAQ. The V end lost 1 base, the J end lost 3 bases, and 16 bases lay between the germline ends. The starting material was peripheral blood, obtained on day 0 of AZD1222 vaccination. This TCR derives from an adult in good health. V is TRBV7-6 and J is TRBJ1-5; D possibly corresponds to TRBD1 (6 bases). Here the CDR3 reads CASSLGEPGHLNQPQHF. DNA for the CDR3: TGTGCCAGCAGCTTAGGGGAACCGGGACACCTCAATCAGCCCCAGCATTTT.